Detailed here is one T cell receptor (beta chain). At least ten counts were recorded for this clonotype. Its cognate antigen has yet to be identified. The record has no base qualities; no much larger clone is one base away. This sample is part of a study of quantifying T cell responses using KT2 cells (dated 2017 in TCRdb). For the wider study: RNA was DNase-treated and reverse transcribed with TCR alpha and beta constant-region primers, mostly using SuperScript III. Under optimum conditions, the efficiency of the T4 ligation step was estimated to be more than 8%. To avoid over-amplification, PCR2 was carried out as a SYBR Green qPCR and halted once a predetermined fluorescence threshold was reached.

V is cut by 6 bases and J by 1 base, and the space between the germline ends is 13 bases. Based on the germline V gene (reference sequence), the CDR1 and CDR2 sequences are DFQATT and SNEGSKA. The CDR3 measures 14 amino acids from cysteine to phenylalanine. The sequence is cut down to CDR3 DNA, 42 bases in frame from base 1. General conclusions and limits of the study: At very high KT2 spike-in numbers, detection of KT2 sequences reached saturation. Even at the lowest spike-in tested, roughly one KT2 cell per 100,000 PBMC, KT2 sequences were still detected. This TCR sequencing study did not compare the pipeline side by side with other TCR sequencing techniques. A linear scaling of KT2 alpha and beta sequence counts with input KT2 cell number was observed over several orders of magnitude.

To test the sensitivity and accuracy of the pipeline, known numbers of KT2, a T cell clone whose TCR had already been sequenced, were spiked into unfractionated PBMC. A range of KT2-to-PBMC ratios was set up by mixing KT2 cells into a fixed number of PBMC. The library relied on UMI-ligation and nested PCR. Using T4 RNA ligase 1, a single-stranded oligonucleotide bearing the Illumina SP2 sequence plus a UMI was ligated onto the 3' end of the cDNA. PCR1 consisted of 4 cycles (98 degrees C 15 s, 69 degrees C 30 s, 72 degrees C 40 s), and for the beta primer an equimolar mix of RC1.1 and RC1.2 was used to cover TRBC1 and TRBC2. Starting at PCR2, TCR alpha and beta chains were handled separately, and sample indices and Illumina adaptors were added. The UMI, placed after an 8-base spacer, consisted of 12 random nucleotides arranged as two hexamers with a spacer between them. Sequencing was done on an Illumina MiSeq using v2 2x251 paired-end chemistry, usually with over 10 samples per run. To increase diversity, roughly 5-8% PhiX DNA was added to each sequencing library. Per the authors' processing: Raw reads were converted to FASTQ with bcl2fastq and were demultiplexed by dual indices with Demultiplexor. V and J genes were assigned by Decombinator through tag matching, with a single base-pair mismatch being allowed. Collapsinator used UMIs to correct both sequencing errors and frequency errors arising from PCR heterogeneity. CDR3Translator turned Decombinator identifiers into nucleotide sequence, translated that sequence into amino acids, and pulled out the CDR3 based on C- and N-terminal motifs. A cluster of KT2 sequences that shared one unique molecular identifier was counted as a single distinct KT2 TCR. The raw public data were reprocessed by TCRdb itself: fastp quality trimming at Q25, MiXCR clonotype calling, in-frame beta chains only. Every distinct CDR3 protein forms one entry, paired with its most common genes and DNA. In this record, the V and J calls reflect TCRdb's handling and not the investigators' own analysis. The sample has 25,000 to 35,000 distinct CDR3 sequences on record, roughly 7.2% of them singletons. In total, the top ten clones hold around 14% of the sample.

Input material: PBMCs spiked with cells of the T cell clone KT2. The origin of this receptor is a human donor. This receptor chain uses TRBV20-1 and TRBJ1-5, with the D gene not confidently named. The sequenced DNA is TGCAGTGCCACTGTGCCCCCCAGCAATCAGCCCCAGCATTTT. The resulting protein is CSATVPPSNQPQHF.